The clone carrying this TCR beta chain was seen ten or more times. What it binds is unknown. This sample is part of a study of T cell repertoires in cytomegalovirus infection. Study as a whole: From public TCR beta signatures came an indication of both CMV infection and matching HLA type.

MiXCR was run by TCRdb on the reads, yielding one entry per CDR3 protein. The sample shows 85,000 to 120,000 distinct CDR3 sequences, 15% to 20% of them seen only once. With 5 bases clipped from V and 8 bases from J, the junction kept 17 bases outside the gene matches. CDR3 length: 19 amino acids. Germline values: CDR1 SGHTA, CDR2 FQGTGA. Study-wide findings and caveats: The study found HLA-C-restricted CMV-specific TCR beta clonotypes dominating the ex vivo response. Accumulated public TCR beta family frequency recognized individuals carrying CMV together with the relevant HLA.

V gene TRBV7-3 combines with J gene TRBJ2-3; 15 positions agree with TRBD2. Specimen: PBMCs. The sequence was obtained from a human donor in good health (CMV status not recorded). Some clones in this sample may be carry-over from other donors' samples. The CDR3 loop is CASSPIHGTSGGSLGTQYF. The CDR3 coding sequence is TGTGCCAGCAGCCCGATACACGGGACTAGCGGGGGGTCTTTGGGTACGCAGTATTTT.